The 19 T cell receptor beta chains in this list originate from one sample, sequenced in a study of low-dose radiotherapy and immunotherapy resistance in tumors. TRAV- and TRBV-specific primers primed first-strand cDNA, covering alpha and beta chains. With a V-primer adapter and a constant-region primer, TCRs were amplified for around 20 PCR cycles. TCRdb called the reads again in MiXCR, with one record for every CDR3 protein. The sample holds around 9,000 distinct CDR3 sequences; 60% to 80% are singletons and the top ten take 6% to 7%. The receptors were gathered from a human donor with advanced metastatic prostate, ovarian, gallbladder or colorectal cancer (not recorded which). This table probably holds off-target reads from a library built for another chain.

The V and J genes are TRBV19 and TRBJ2-2, with no clear D. With 5 bases removed from V and 0 bases from J, the gap between germline ends came to 7 bases. This CDR3 is built from 14 residues. Germline V gene data show CDR1 as LNHDA and CDR2 as SQIVND (reference sequence). CDR3 amino acids: CASSVRANTGELFF. DNA of the CDR3: TGTGCCAGTAGTGTCCGGGCGAACACCGGGGAGCTGTTTTTT.

The chain employs TRBV5-6 and TRBJ2-7; TRBD2 is a possible D gene (7 bases). CDR1 is SGHDT, CDR2 YYEEEE, per germline. The CDR3 contains 15 residues. Trimming removed 4 bases at V and 0 bases at J, with 14 bases between. In DNA form, the CDR3 reads TGTGCCAGCAGCCCCAGGGGAGGGGGCTCCTACGAGCAGTACTTC. As protein: CASSPRGGGSYEQYF.

The J gene is TRBJ2-2, the V gene TRBV6-1, with TRBD1 matching 8 bases. V lost 7 bases and J lost 3; bases outside the gene matches: 7. The CDR3 contains 15 residues. The germline V gene has CDR1 MNHNS and CDR2 SASEGT. CDR3 residues: CASTHGTGDTGELFF. The CDR3 DNA sequence: TGTGCCAGCACCCATGGGACAGGAGACACCGGGGAGCTGTTTTTT.

The table lists this clonotype with a count of one. The chain links TRBV3-1 to TRBJ1-1, with a weak D call TRBD1 (5 bases). Germline values: CDR1 LGHDT, CDR2 YNNKEL (reference sequence). The germline V and J ends were trimmed by 4 bases and 9 bases, with 12 bases remaining between them. The CDR3 consists of 12 residues. The CDR3 is CASSPGFRQAFF. The CDR3 DNA reads TGTGCCAGCAGCCCAGGGTTTCGTCAAGCTTTCTTT.

The chain employs TRBV5-4 and TRBJ2-2, with TRBD2 identical over 9 bases. This CDR3 is built from 17 residues. After removal of 4 bases from V and 4 bases from J, the junction contained 11 bases not matched to a gene. The germline CDR1 and CDR2 sequences are SGHNT and YYREEE (reference sequence). CDR3 in amino acids: CASSLLGRGRGTGELFF. In nucleotides, the CDR3 is TGTGCCAGCAGCCTGCTGGGTCGCGGGAGGGGCACCGGGGAGCTGTTTTTT.

This clonotype was found a few times. The CDR3 nucleotides are TGCAGCGTCGGACAGGGCGGGCAGCCCCAGCATTTT. Translated: CSVGQGGQPQHF. The V call is TRBV29-1, the J call TRBJ1-5, with TRBD1 identical over 8 bases. Germline trimming cut 6 bases from V and 7 bases from J; bases unmatched to any gene: 5. The germline gives CDR1 SQVTM, CDR2 ANQGSEA. The CDR3 runs 12 residues.

The J gene is TRBJ1-6, the V gene TRBV2, with 10 bases lining up with TRBD1. V lost 4 bases, J lost 10 bases, and 4 bases stayed unmatched. CDR3 length equals 14 residues. Germline CDR1 reads SNHLY; CDR2 reads FYNNEI. In DNA form, the CDR3 reads TGTGCCAGCAGTGGGGACAGGGGACACTCACCCCTCCACTTT. Translation: CASSGDRGHSPLHF.

The rearrangement links TRBV29-1 to TRBJ2-5; no reliable D call. The CDR3 is made up of 13 amino acids. Trimming stripped 3 bases from V and 2 bases from J, with 10 bases between. Looked up from germline, CDR1 is SQVTM and CDR2 is ANQGSEA. CDR3 residues: CSVDFGKQETQYF. CDR3 sequence (DNA): TGCAGCGTTGATTTTGGGAAACAAGAGACCCAGTACTTC.

Only one count was recorded for this clonotype. J is TRBJ1-1 and V is TRBV18; D unresolved. The CDR3 contains 16 residues. Germline CDR1 and CDR2: KGHSH and LQKENI. The V end lost 3 bases, the J end lost 0 bases, and 14 bases lay between the germline ends. Here the CDR3 DNA reads TGTGCCAGCTCACCGTCTCAAAAGACCTTGAACACTGAAGCTTTCTTT. Amino acids: CASSPSQKTLNTEAFF.

The chain has TRBV19 and TRBJ2-4; TRBD1 might be the D (6 bases). Deletions cut 2 bases from V and 1 base from J, with 12 bases between. This CDR3 is built from 16 residues. The germline gives CDR1 LNHDA, CDR2 SQIVND (reference sequence). CDR3 DNA: TGTGCCAGTAGTATATCCCCGAGGGGGGCCAAAAACATTCAGTACTTC. As protein: CASSISPRGAKNIQYF. The entire variable domain, with the rest obtained from reference TRBV19 and TRBJ2-4, is as follows: DGGITQSPKYLFRKEGQNVTLSCEQNLNHDAMYWYRQDPGQGLRLIYYSQIVNDFQKGDIAEGYSVSREKKESFPLTVTSAQKNPTAFYLCASSISPRGAKNIQYFGAGTRLSVL.

In this sample, this clonotype turned up a few times. The chain recombines TRBV24-1 with TRBJ2-5; 7 bases map to TRBD2. The germline CDR1 and CDR2 sequences are KGHDR and SFDVKD. The CDR3 runs to 15 residues. The V segment lost 3 bases and the J segment 3 bases; nucleotides outside the gene matches: 6. The CDR3: CATSDGTAGEETQYF. CDR3 DNA: TGTGCCACCAGTGATGGCACGGCGGGGGAAGAGACCCAGTACTTC.

The V call is TRBV5-4, the J call TRBJ2-5; D may be TRBD2 (5 bases). V was shortened by 4 bases and J by 6 bases, with 16 bases between the two germline ends. The CDR3 loop spans 14 amino acids. The germline CDR1 and CDR2 sequences are SGHNT and YYREEE (reference sequence). In DNA, the CDR3 is TGTGCCAGCAGCCCCGATCGGGGTAGGAAGACCCAGTACTTC. It encodes CASSPDRGRKTQYF.

The chain carries TRBV15 and TRBJ2-7, with D maybe TRBD2 (6 bases). The CDR3 spans 19 residues. V lost 0 bases and J lost 6, with 27 bases in between. The germline V gene has CDR1 LNHNV and CDR2 YYDKDF (reference sequence). In DNA form, the CDR3 reads TGTGCCACCAGCAGAGATCTTGGGTTTGGGGTGCTAGCGAGCGGCGAGCAGTACTTC. Its translation: CATSRDLGFGVLASGEQYF.

The chain recombines TRBV19 with TRBJ2-5; possibly TRBD1 for D (5 bases). Germline CDR1 reads LNHDA; CDR2 reads SQIVND (reference sequence). The CDR3 runs to 16 residues. The germline V and J ends were trimmed by 4 bases and 3 bases, with 18 bases remaining between them. The CDR3 protein is CASSTYKGPIEETQYF. As DNA, the CDR3 is TGTGCCAGTAGTACGTATAAGGGGCCAATAGAAGAGACCCAGTACTTC.

The chain joins TRBV2 to TRBJ1-5, with D unresolved. Germline V CDR1 and CDR2: SNHLY, FYNNEI. CDR3 length: 14 amino acids. The V end was cut by 4 bases, the J end by 4 bases, with 11 bases between. CDR3 sequence: CASSAMDLNQPQHF. The DNA of the CDR3 is TGTGCCAGCAGTGCCATGGACCTAAATCAGCCCCAGCATTTT.

The rearrangement uses TRBV12-3 or TRBV12-4 and TRBJ1-1; D is undetermined. This CDR3 spans 14 amino acids. V lost 5 bases and J lost 6, with 16 bases in between. CDR3 in amino acids: CASSPGVQISEAFF. In nucleotides, the CDR3 is TGTGCCAGCAGTCCGGGTGTTCAGATTTCTGAAGCTTTCTTT.

The V gene is TRBV7-8, the J gene TRBJ2-6, with D hard to call. Germline V gene sequence: CDR1 SGHVS, CDR2 FQNEAQ. This CDR3 contains 14 residues. V lost 3 bases to trimming and J lost 0 bases, with 3 bases between them. The CDR3 region has the DNA TGTGCCAGCAGCTTCTCCTCTGGGGCCAACGTCCTGACTTTC. Its protein is CASSFSSGANVLTF. The complete variable domain, with remaining parts taken from reference TRBV7-8 and TRBJ2-6, reads GAGVSQSPRYKVAKRGQDVALRCDPISGHVSLFWYQQALGQGPEFLTYFQNEAQLDKSGLPSDRFFAERPEGSVSTLKIQRTQQEDSAVYLCASSFSSGANVLTFGAGSRLTVL.

The V and J genes are TRBV27 and TRBJ2-7; 8 bases fit TRBD1. The CDR3 runs to 15 residues. The germline V gene has CDR1 MNHEY and CDR2 SMNVEV (reference sequence). J gave up 2 bases and V 6 bases, and 9 bases lay outside the gene matches. CDR3 DNA sequence: TGTGCCAGCAGCCAAGACAGGGGCTCTACCTACGAGCAGTACTTC. Translation gives CASSQDRGSTYEQYF.

The J gene is TRBJ2-7, the V gene TRBV4-3; D not resolved. The CDR3 totals 13 residues. V was cut by 1 base and J by 2 bases, with 6 bases left in between. The germline V gene has CDR1 LGHNA and CDR2 YSLEER. The CDR3 coding sequence is TGCGCCAGCAGCCAAGTTGGCCCCTACGAGCAGTACTTC. It specifies CASSQVGPYEQYF.